This is a list of T cell receptor beta chains from one sample in a study of cytotoxic CD8 clonotypes in ibrutinib-treated CLL. Data came from immunoSEQ multiplex PCR; TCRdb stores just in-frame clones and leaves some out. The sample shows some 150,000 clones, about 72% of them seen only once. The sample was PBMCs, taken after 12 months of ibrutinib treatment. The receptors were gathered from a human donor with chronic lymphocytic leukemia. The CDR3 runs from the conserved cysteine through the conserved F or W. The D gene is left open where the match is weak. A row's size may be missing; if present it is once, few, many or a size class.

D gene	clone size	V gene	J gene	CDR3 protein	CDR3 DNA
TRBD2	many	TRBV7-3	TRBJ2-7	CASSLSVGLAGVYEQYF	TGTGCCAGCAGCTTATCCGTTGGACTAGCGGGAGTCTACGAGCAGTACTTC
NA	NA	TRBV30	TRBJ2-6	CAWSSPAARTGANVLTF	TGTGCCTGGAGCTCTCCAGCCGCCAGGACTGGGGCCAACGTCCTGACTTTC
TRBD2	NA	TRBV7-6	TRBJ2-1	CASSRLAGNYNEQFF	TGTGCCAGCAGCCGACTAGCGGGGAACTACAATGAGCAGTTCTTC
NA	NA	TRBV6-1	TRBJ2-7	CASLRGPAYEQYF	TGTGCCAGCTTACGGGGACCTGCCTACGAGCAGTACTTC
TRBD2	NA	TRBV6-4	TRBJ2-2	CASSEHGLAGTRAGELFF	TGTGCCAGCAGCGAACACGGACTAGCGGGAACAAGGGCCGGGGAGCTGTTTTTT
TRBD1	NA	TRBV27	TRBJ1-6	CASTTGTGSSPLHF	TGTGCCAGCACTACCGGGACAGGGAGTTCACCCCTCCACTTT
TRBD2	NA	TRBV27	TRBJ2-1	CASSLKTSGGGEQFF	TGTGCCAGCAGTTTAAAGACTAGCGGGGGCGGTGAGCAGTTCTTC
NA	NA	TRBV30	TRBJ1-5	CAWSVLGRGVQPQHF	TGTGCCTGGAGTGTACTAGGCAGGGGTGTTCAGCCCCAGCATTTT
NA	few	TRBV7-8	TRBJ2-2	CASSLNTGELFF	TGTGCCAGCAGCTTGAACACCGGGGAGCTGTTTTTT
TRBD2	NA	TRBV27	TRBJ2-7	CASSLGGTSGYEQYF	TGTGCCAGCAGTCTAGGAGGGACTAGCGGGTACGAGCAGTACTTC
TRBD2	NA	TRBV7-6	TRBJ2-7	CASSFGSGALYEQYF	TGTGCCAGCAGCTTCGGTAGCGGGGCTCTCTACGAGCAGTACTTC
NA	NA	TRBV7-8	TRBJ1-4	CASSLFSARPNEKLFF	TGTGCCAGCAGCTTATTTTCGGCGAGGCCTAATGAAAAACTGTTTTTT
NA	few	TRBV7-9	TRBJ1-1	CASSSRGNTEAFF	TGTGCCAGCAGCTCGAGGGGGAACACTGAAGCTTTCTTT
NA	NA	TRBV28	TRBJ1-3	CASSQMGVRNTIYF	TGTGCCAGCAGCCAAATGGGTGTTCGAAACACCATATATTTT
TRBD1	NA	TRBV6-5	TRBJ2-7	CASSRQGSVYEQYF	TGTGCCAGCAGTAGACAGGGAAGTGTCTACGAGCAGTACTTC
TRBD2	once	TRBV11-3	TRBJ2-2	CASSPDGRAGRTGELFF	TGTGCCAGCAGCCCGGACGGGAGGGCCGGTAGGACCGGGGAGCTGTTTTTT
NA	NA	TRBV19	TRBJ2-2	CASSWGSNTGELFF	TGTGCCAGTAGTTGGGGCAGCAACACCGGGGAGCTGTTTTTT
NA	NA	TRBV7-9	TRBJ2-5	CASSQRLANQETQYF	TGTGCCAGCAGCCAGCGACTCGCTAACCAAGAGACCCAGTACTTC
NA	NA	TRBV9	TRBJ1-5	CASSVGSNQPQHF	TGTGCCAGCAGCGTAGGTAGCAATCAGCCCCAGCATTTT
TRBD1	NA	TRBV7-3	TRBJ2-1	CASSFNTGTGWNEQFF	TGTGCCAGCAGCTTCAACACCGGGACAGGGTGGAATGAGCAGTTCTTC
NA	NA	TRBV5-6	TRBJ2-3	CASRPGTDTQYF	TGTGCCAGCAGACCCGGGACAGATACGCAGTATTTT
NA	NA	TRBV21-1	TRBJ1-2	CASSNPGQTNYGYTF	TGTGCCAGCAGCAACCCGGGACAGACTAACTATGGCTACACCTTC
NA	NA	TRBV6-1	TRBJ1-3	CASSRGSGNTIYF	TGTGCCAGCAGCAGGGGCTCTGGAAACACCATATATTTT
TRBD2	once	TRBV30	TRBJ2-1	CAWSVASGRVSEQFF	TGTGCCTGGAGTGTGGCTAGCGGGAGAGTCAGTGAGCAGTTCTTC
NA	NA	TRBV18	TRBJ2-7	CASSPPGTYEQYF	TGTGCCAGCTCACCACCGGGGACCTACGAGCAGTACTTC
TRBD1	once	TRBV28	TRBJ2-7	CASSLPGQGTEQYF	TGTGCCAGCAGCCTACCGGGACAGGGTACCGAGCAGTACTTC
TRBD2	few	TRBV11-3	TRBJ2-7	CASSLRGLAYEQYF	TGTGCCAGCAGCTTACGCGGACTAGCCTACGAGCAGTACTTC
TRBD1	NA	TRBV11-2	TRBJ1-4	CASSLALGTGYEKLFF	TGTGCCAGCAGCTTAGCCCTTGGGACAGGTTATGAAAAACTGTTTTTT
NA	once	TRBV11-3	TRBJ2-1	CASSSGTGWTSGYYNEQFF	TGTGCCAGCAGCTCCGGGACAGGGTGGACTAGCGGATACTACAATGAGCAGTTCTTC
NA	NA	TRBV9	TRBJ1-2	CASSVAVFGDGYTF	TGTGCCAGCAGCGTAGCCGTCTTTGGGGATGGCTACACCTTC
NA	NA	TRBV5-1	TRBJ1-1	CASSVDSNTEAFF	TGCGCCAGCAGCGTAGACAGTAACACTGAAGCTTTCTTT
NA	few	TRBV25-1	TRBJ1-5	CASSVGSNQPQHF	TGTGCCAGCAGTGTGGGTTCCAATCAGCCCCAGCATTTT
NA	NA	TRBV28	TRBJ2-1	CASSLPDIANYNEQFF	TGTGCCAGCAGTTTACCCGACATCGCCAACTACAATGAGCAGTTCTTC